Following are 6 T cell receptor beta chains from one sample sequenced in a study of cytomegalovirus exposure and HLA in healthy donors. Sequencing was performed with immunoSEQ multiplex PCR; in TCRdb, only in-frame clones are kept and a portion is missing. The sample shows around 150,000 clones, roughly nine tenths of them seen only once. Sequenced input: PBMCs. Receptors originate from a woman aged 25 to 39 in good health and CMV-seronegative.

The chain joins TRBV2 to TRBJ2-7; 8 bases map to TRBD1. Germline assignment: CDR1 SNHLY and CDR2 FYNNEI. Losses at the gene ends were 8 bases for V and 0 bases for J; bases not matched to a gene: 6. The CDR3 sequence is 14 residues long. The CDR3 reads CASQPGTGSYEQYF. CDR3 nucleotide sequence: TGTGCCAGCCAGCCCGGGACAGGCTCCTACGAGCAGTACTTC.

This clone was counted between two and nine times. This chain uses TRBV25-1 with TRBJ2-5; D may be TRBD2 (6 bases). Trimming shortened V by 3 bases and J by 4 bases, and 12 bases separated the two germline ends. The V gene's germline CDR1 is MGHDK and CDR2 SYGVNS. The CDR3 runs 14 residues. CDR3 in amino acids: CASSEAGPGETQYF. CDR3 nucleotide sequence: TGTGCCAGCAGTGAGGCGGGGCCGGGAGAGACCCAGTACTTC.

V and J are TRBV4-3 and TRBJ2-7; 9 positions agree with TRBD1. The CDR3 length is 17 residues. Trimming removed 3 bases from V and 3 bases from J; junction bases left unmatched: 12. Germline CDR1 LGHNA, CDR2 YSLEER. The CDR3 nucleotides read TGCGCCAGCAGCCAGACGTATAGGGACAGGGAATTCTACGAGCAGTACTTC. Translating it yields CASSQTYRDREFYEQYF.

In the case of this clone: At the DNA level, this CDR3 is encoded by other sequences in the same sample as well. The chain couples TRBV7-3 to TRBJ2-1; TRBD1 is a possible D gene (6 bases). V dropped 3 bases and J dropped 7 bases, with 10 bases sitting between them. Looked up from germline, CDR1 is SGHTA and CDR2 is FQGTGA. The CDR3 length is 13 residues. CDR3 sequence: CASSLGHRNEQFF. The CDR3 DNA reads TGTGCCAGCAGCTTGGGACACCGGAATGAGCAGTTCTTC.

In DNA, the CDR3 is TGTGCCCACCAGCAATCCGGAAACACCATATATTTT. Translating it yields CAHQQSGNTIYF. The genes are TRBV6-6 and TRBJ1-3; D is unresolved. V shed 11 bases and J shed 4 bases, with 12 bases lying between them. The CDR3 contains 12 residues. Looked up from germline, CDR1 is MNHNY and CDR2 is SVGAGI (reference sequence).

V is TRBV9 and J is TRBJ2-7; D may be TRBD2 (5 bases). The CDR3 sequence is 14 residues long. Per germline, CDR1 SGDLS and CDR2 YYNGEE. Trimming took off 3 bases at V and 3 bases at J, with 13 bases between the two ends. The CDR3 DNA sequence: TGTGCCAGCAGCGCACACGAGGGCGGCTACGAGCAGTACTTC. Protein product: CASSAHEGGYEQYF.